This TCR beta chain is from a study of patients and donors after allogeneic stem cell transplantation. TCRdb recomputed calls from the RT-PCR reads with MiXCR, one row per CDR3 protein. The table has approximately 31,000 distinct CDR3 sequences, 37% seen once; the top ten hold around 80%. This CDR3 region has 13 residues. Germline-derived CDR1 and CDR2 are SGDLS and YYNGEE. The V and J ends lost 6 bases and 0 bases respectively, with 10 bases between them. The chain uses TRBV9 and TRBJ2-7; D may correspond to TRBD1 or TRBD2 (5 bases each). The sequencing input was blood, either unsorted or a sorted T cell fraction (not recorded which). The TCR sequence derives from a human donor who was either an allogeneic HSCT recipient or a stem cell or donor lymphocyte infusion donor (not recorded which). It is not recorded whose cells these are; they may come from a transplant donor. The CDR3 DNA reads TGTGCCAGCACTATGGGGGACTCCTACGAGCAGTACTTC. Its translation: CASTMGDSYEQYF.